Given below is one T cell receptor (beta chain) in context. This record belongs to a study of T cell repertoires in cytomegalovirus infection. Via MiXCR, TCRdb re-called the reads, giving one row per CDR3 protein. The table has some 270,000 distinct CDR3 sequences, more than 15% seen once. The germline V gene encodes CDR1 SEHNR and CDR2 FQNEAQ (reference sequence). This CDR3 has 12 amino acids. V gave up 5 bases and J gave up 5 bases, with 10 bases separating them. The J gene is TRBJ2-7, the V gene TRBV7-9; tentative D call: TRBD1 (6 bases). This sequence originates from a human donor in good health (CMV status not recorded). Some clones in this sample may be carry-over from other donors' samples. Sample: CD8+ T cells from PBMCs. The CDR3 here is CASSTRQDEQYF. Written as DNA, the CDR3 is TGTGCCAGCAGCACCCGACAGGACGAGCAGTACTTC.